These T cell receptor beta chains were read from a single sample in a study of T cells in Graves' hyperthyroidism and ophthalmopathy. In TCRdb, the multiplex PCR reads were re-called with MiXCR into one record per CDR3 protein. Counted here are hundreds of thousands of distinct CDR3 sequences, less than 45% occurring once; the ten biggest clones make up less than 9.5%. Sequences were obtained from peripheral blood or thyroid tissue (not recorded which). The receptor set was obtained from an adult man with Graves' disease, either hyperthyroidism or ophthalmopathy (not recorded which). Each CDR3 is given with its conserved first and last residue. D genes are given only for firm matches. Clone sizes are given selectively: once, few, many, or a class where the clone is expanded.

J gene: TRBJ1-3; V gene: TRBV30; D gene: .; clone size: .; CDR3 DNA: TGTGCCTGGAGTACCGACAATTCGCTTGGAAACACCATATATTTT; CDR3 protein: CAWSTDNSLGNTIYF
J gene: TRBJ1-1; V gene: TRBV29-1; D gene: .; clone size: many; CDR3 DNA: TGCAGCGCAGGGACTGAAGCTTTCTTT; CDR3 protein: CSAGTEAFF
J gene: TRBJ1-4; V gene: TRBV6-5; D gene: .; clone size: many; CDR3 DNA: TGTGCCAGCAGCCGCGGGACACCCAGGAAGAATGAAAAACTGTTTTTT; CDR3 protein: CASSRGTPRKNEKLFF
J gene: TRBJ1-5; V gene: TRBV10-3; D gene: .; clone size: .; CDR3 DNA: TGTGCCATCAGTGAGTCCGGGAAGATAGGGCAGCCCCAGCACTTT; CDR3 protein: CAISESGKIGQPQHF
J gene: TRBJ2-7; V gene: TRBV7-2; D gene: .; clone size: .; CDR3 DNA: TGTGCCAGCAGCTTAAACGCAGGGACCCCCTACGAGCAGTACTTC; CDR3 protein: CASSLNAGTPYEQYF
J gene: TRBJ2-5; V gene: TRBV29-1; D gene: .; clone size: once; CDR3 DNA: TGCAGCCCAGAGACAGTGGGGAAAGAGACCCAGTACTTC; CDR3 protein: CSPETVGKETQYF
J gene: TRBJ1-5; V gene: TRBV2; D gene: .; clone size: .; CDR3 DNA: TGTGCTAGAGATATCGGCAGGGGCGGAAATCAGCCCCAGCATTTT; CDR3 protein: CARDIGRGGNQPQHF
J gene: TRBJ2-5; V gene: TRBV2; D gene: TRBD1; clone size: .; CDR3 DNA: TGTGCCAGAGCGGACAGGGACAAAAAGACCCAGTACTTC; CDR3 protein: CARADRDKKTQYF
J gene: TRBJ1-2; V gene: TRBV10-3; D gene: .; clone size: .; CDR3 DNA: TGTGCCATCAGTGCTAGAGCTTCGGCAGATGGCTACACCTTC; CDR3 protein: CAISARASADGYTF
J gene: TRBJ2-5; V gene: TRBV15; D gene: TRBD2; clone size: .; CDR3 DNA: TGTGCCACCAGCAGGGGTACTAGCGGAAAAGAGACCCAGTACTTC; CDR3 protein: CATSRGTSGKETQYF
J gene: TRBJ2-2; V gene: TRBV24-1; D gene: .; clone size: .; CDR3 DNA: TGTGCCACCAGTGAGAGCGGCAGGTCGAACACCGGGGAGCTGTCTTGG; CDR3 protein: CATSESGRSNTGELSW
J gene: TRBJ1-3; V gene: TRBV19; D gene: .; clone size: .; CDR3 DNA: TGTGCCAGTAGTACCACCGACAGCTCTGGAAACACCATATATTTT; CDR3 protein: CASSTTDSSGNTIYF
J gene: TRBJ1-3; V gene: TRBV24-1; D gene: .; clone size: once; CDR3 DNA: TGTGCCACCAGTGTCGCGGGAGCCTCTGGAAACACCATATATTTT; CDR3 protein: CATSVAGASGNTIYF
J gene: TRBJ2-7; V gene: TRBV7-3; D gene: .; clone size: many; CDR3 DNA: TGTGCCAGCAGCTCCTGGGCGCAGGCTCGAGCCTCCTACGAGCAGTACTTC; CDR3 protein: CASSSWAQARASYEQYF
J gene: TRBJ2-5; V gene: TRBV7-3; D gene: TRBD2; clone size: .; CDR3 DNA: TGTGCCAGCAGCTTAACGGGGACTAGTCCCCTGGAGACCCAGTACTTC; CDR3 protein: CASSLTGTSPLETQYF
J gene: TRBJ2-5; V gene: TRBV25-1; D gene: .; clone size: once; CDR3 DNA: TGTGCCCCCGGTCAAGAGACCCAGTACTTC; CDR3 protein: CAPGQETQYF
J gene: TRBJ1-1; V gene: TRBV19; D gene: .; clone size: .; CDR3 DNA: TGTGCCAGTAGACAATCAGAAATTCGGCCTTTCTTT; CDR3 protein: CASRQSEIRPFF
J gene: TRBJ1-2; V gene: TRBV20-1; D gene: .; clone size: .; CDR3 DNA: TGCAGTGCTAGAGTGGGGGGGACCAATGGCTACACCTTC; CDR3 protein: CSARVGGTNGYTF
J gene: TRBJ1-5; V gene: TRBV12-3/TRBV12-4; D gene: TRBD1; clone size: few; CDR3 DNA: TGTGCCAGCAGCGGGACAGGGCTTCGCAATCAGCCCCAGCATTTT; CDR3 protein: CASSGTGLRNQPQHF
J gene: TRBJ2-2; V gene: TRBV5-1; D gene: .; clone size: few; CDR3 DNA: TGCGCCAGCAGCTTCATCGATAACACCGGGGAGCTGTTTTTT; CDR3 protein: CASSFIDNTGELFF
J gene: TRBJ1-6; V gene: TRBV15; D gene: .; clone size: many; CDR3 DNA: TGTGCCACCAGCCAAGACGGTAGTAATTCACCCCTCCACTTT; CDR3 protein: CATSQDGSNSPLHF
J gene: TRBJ2-2; V gene: TRBV20-1; D gene: .; clone size: .; CDR3 DNA: TGCAGTGCCAGCAGCTTGCGGTACACCGGGGAGCTGTTTTTT; CDR3 protein: CSASSLRYTGELFF
J gene: TRBJ1-2; V gene: TRBV10-3; D gene: .; clone size: .; CDR3 DNA: TGTGCCATCAGTGCTAGAAAAGGGGAGGGCTACACCTTC; CDR3 protein: CAISARKGEGYTF
J gene: TRBJ1-2; V gene: TRBV7-2; D gene: TRBD1; clone size: .; CDR3 DNA: TGTGCCAGCTTCGCCGGACAGGGGGTTTACTATGACTACACCTTC; CDR3 protein: CASFAGQGVYYDYTF
J gene: TRBJ1-2; V gene: TRBV24-1; D gene: .; clone size: .; CDR3 DNA: TGTGCCACCATCCGGGAGCGGGGGTTTGGTGGCTACACCTTC; CDR3 protein: CATIRERGFGGYTF
J gene: TRBJ1-1; V gene: TRBV6-6; D gene: TRBD1; clone size: few; CDR3 DNA: TGTGCCAGCGGCCGGGACAGAGATCCTTCGAACACTGAAGCTTTCTTT; CDR3 protein: CASGRDRDPSNTEAFF
J gene: TRBJ2-7; V gene: TRBV24-1; D gene: .; clone size: many; CDR3 DNA: TGTGCCACCAGTGATCCGCAGGGCGCCTCCTACGAGCAGTACTTC; CDR3 protein: CATSDPQGASYEQYF
J gene: TRBJ1-6; V gene: TRBV5-6; D gene: .; clone size: .; CDR3 DNA: TGTGCCAGCAGGTTCACAGGAGTAAATTCACCCCTCCACTTT; CDR3 protein: CASRFTGVNSPLHF
J gene: TRBJ1-1; V gene: TRBV20-1; D gene: TRBD1; clone size: .; CDR3 DNA: TGCAGTGCTGCAGGGGGCGCGAACACTGAAGCTTTCTTT; CDR3 protein: CSAAGGANTEAFF
J gene: TRBJ2-5; V gene: TRBV2; D gene: TRBD2; clone size: many; CDR3 DNA: TGTGCCAGCAGTGAACGGAGTAGCGGGAGACGTGAGACCCAGTACTTC; CDR3 protein: CASSERSSGRRETQYF
J gene: TRBJ1-2; V gene: TRBV28; D gene: .; clone size: .; CDR3 DNA: TGTGCCAGCAGGTTCTCCCTCGCCGGTCACTATGGCTACACCTTC; CDR3 protein: CASRFSLAGHYGYTF
J gene: TRBJ1-6; V gene: TRBV5-1; D gene: .; clone size: many; CDR3 DNA: TGCGCCAGCAGCTTGGACAGGGAGGTGTCACCCCTCCACTTT; CDR3 protein: CASSLDREVSPLHF
J gene: TRBJ2-7; V gene: TRBV25-1; D gene: .; clone size: .; CDR3 DNA: TGTGCCAGCAGCCAAGATCGGACAGCCATCTACGAGCAGTACTTC; CDR3 protein: CASSQDRTAIYEQYF
J gene: TRBJ1-6; V gene: TRBV20-1; D gene: .; clone size: .; CDR3 DNA: TGCAGTGCTAGGAGATGGAACCTCGACAACCATAATTCACCCCTCCACTTT; CDR3 protein: CSARRWNLDNHNSPLHF
J gene: TRBJ2-7; V gene: TRBV7-2; D gene: TRBD1; clone size: .; CDR3 DNA: TGTGCCAGCAGCCCCAGGGGGCCAGATCAGTACTTC; CDR3 protein: CASSPRGPDQYF
J gene: TRBJ1-6; V gene: TRBV9; D gene: TRBD1; clone size: few; CDR3 DNA: TGTGCCAGCAGCGTAGGCTTCAGCGGGACAGGGTTACAACCCTTTAATTCACCCCTCCACTTT; CDR3 protein: CASSVGFSGTGLQPFNSPLHF
J gene: TRBJ2-2; V gene: TRBV29-1; D gene: TRBD2; clone size: many; CDR3 DNA: TGCAGCGTTGAGTGGCTAGCGGGATCTACCGGGGAGCTGTTTTTT; CDR3 protein: CSVEWLAGSTGELFF
J gene: TRBJ1-1; V gene: TRBV10-3; D gene: .; clone size: .; CDR3 DNA: TGTGCCAGCAGTTACTCTTACCGGGACCCTGGGACTGAAGCTTTCTTT; CDR3 protein: CASSYSYRDPGTEAFF
J gene: TRBJ1-3; V gene: TRBV7-9; D gene: .; clone size: many; CDR3 DNA: TGTGCCAGCAGTTCCGGGTTGGGTGGAAACACCATATATTTT; CDR3 protein: CASSSGLGGNTIYF
J gene: TRBJ2-5; V gene: TRBV20-1; D gene: .; clone size: .; CDR3 DNA: TGCAGTGCTAGAGCCATGGGACGGGAAGAGACCCAGTACTTC; CDR3 protein: CSARAMGREETQYF
J gene: TRBJ2-7; V gene: TRBV10-3; D gene: .; clone size: .; CDR3 DNA: TGTGCCATCAGTGAGTCGATGGACGAGCAGTACTTC; CDR3 protein: CAISESMDEQYF
J gene: TRBJ1-5; V gene: TRBV24-1; D gene: .; clone size: many; CDR3 DNA: TGTGCCACCAGTGAAACACAGGGTAGCAATCAGCCCCAGCATTTT; CDR3 protein: CATSETQGSNQPQHF
J gene: TRBJ2-2; V gene: TRBV9; D gene: .; clone size: few; CDR3 DNA: TGTGCCAGCAGCGACGACGGCCCCGGGGAGCTGTTTTTT; CDR3 protein: CASSDDGPGELFF
J gene: TRBJ1-1; V gene: TRBV29-1; D gene: .; clone size: many; CDR3 DNA: TGCAGCGTTGGGGAGGGACAGAACACTGAAGCTTTCTTT; CDR3 protein: CSVGEGQNTEAFF
J gene: TRBJ1-2; V gene: TRBV20-1; D gene: TRBD1; clone size: once; CDR3 DNA: TGCAGTGCTAGAGTTGGGACAGGGTATGGCTACACCTTC; CDR3 protein: CSARVGTGYGYTF
J gene: TRBJ1-1; V gene: TRBV12-3/TRBV12-4; D gene: TRBD1; clone size: .; CDR3 DNA: TGTGCCAGCAGACCTGACAGGGAAACTGAAGCTTTCTTT; CDR3 protein: CASRPDRETEAFF
J gene: TRBJ1-1; V gene: TRBV11-1; D gene: TRBD1; clone size: .; CDR3 DNA: TGTGCCAGCAGCGCTAAGACAGGGGTCAACACTGAAGCTTTCTTT; CDR3 protein: CASSAKTGVNTEAFF
J gene: TRBJ1-1; V gene: TRBV29-1; D gene: .; clone size: once; CDR3 DNA: TGCAGCCAAGCGTTCGGGTTGAACACTGAAGCTTTCTTT; CDR3 protein: CSQAFGLNTEAFF
J gene: TRBJ1-2; V gene: TRBV29-1; D gene: .; clone size: .; CDR3 DNA: TGCAGCGTCGCAGGGATGAATAACTATGGCTACACCTTC; CDR3 protein: CSVAGMNNYGYTF
J gene: TRBJ1-3; V gene: TRBV25-1; D gene: .; clone size: .; CDR3 DNA: TGTGCCACCATAACCGGGACAATTGGAAACACCATATATTTT; CDR3 protein: CATITGTIGNTIYF
J gene: TRBJ1-4; V gene: TRBV14; D gene: .; clone size: few; CDR3 DNA: TGTGCCAGCAGCCAAGGGGGACCGGGGCACGATAATGAAAAACTGTTTTTT; CDR3 protein: CASSQGGPGHDNEKLFF
J gene: TRBJ1-1; V gene: TRBV7-6; D gene: TRBD1; clone size: .; CDR3 DNA: TGTGCCAGCAGCGAACGATACAGGGGAAAAACTGAAGCTTTCTTT; CDR3 protein: CASSERYRGKTEAFF
J gene: TRBJ1-1; V gene: TRBV5-1; D gene: TRBD1; clone size: .; CDR3 DNA: TGCGCCAGCAGCCCCGGGACAGGGATTGAGAACACTGAAGCTTTCTTT; CDR3 protein: CASSPGTGIENTEAFF